The rows below give T cell receptor beta chains drawn from one sample of a study of T cell changes during pregnancy in multiple sclerosis. Generated by immunoSEQ multiplex PCR, the TCRdb table keeps only in-frame clones and is missing some. Of tens of thousands of clones listed, roughly nine tenths are singletons. The specimen was peripheral blood, collected before pregnancy. Receptors originate from a female donor with multiple sclerosis, enrolled in a pregnancy study. The conserved cysteine and the conserved F or W are not part of the CDR3 here.

v_call cdr3_aa
TRBV7-8 ASSPGSLNTGELF
TRBV9 ASSVGGQGAETQY
TRBV30 ASPTGNHNGYT
TRBV7-8 ASSYRDRGLVEKTQY
TRBV29-1 STKSGINEQF
TRBV27 ASSFQSGLNNEQF
TRBV6-6 ASSPRSGRTEQY
TRBV19 ATQGDFQETQY
TRBV5-1 ASSLWTANTEAF
TRBV6-5 ASSYGQAWQETQY
TRBV7-9 ASSFQGARSGELF
TRBV6-6 ASSYSTGSGHNEQF
TRBV5-1 ASSLYLEEQF
TRBV7-6 ASSSSPPTSGSSDTQY
TRBV5-4 ASSQGGFAANEKLF
TRBV27 ASSFIGTGVTYEQY
TRBV18 ASSSRDRALMNTEAF
TRBV10-3 AIMEGTTYEQY
TRBV5-4 ASSIGQSSYNEQF
TRBV11-3 ASSLGGTGELF
TRBV29-1 SVVGPADYQETQY
TRBV6-5 ASSYARTNTDTQY
TRBV10-2 ASSDRTSGDNEQF
TRBV19 ASSIGAGGYT
TRBV2 ASSSGFAGELF
TRBV20-1 SALTDTQY